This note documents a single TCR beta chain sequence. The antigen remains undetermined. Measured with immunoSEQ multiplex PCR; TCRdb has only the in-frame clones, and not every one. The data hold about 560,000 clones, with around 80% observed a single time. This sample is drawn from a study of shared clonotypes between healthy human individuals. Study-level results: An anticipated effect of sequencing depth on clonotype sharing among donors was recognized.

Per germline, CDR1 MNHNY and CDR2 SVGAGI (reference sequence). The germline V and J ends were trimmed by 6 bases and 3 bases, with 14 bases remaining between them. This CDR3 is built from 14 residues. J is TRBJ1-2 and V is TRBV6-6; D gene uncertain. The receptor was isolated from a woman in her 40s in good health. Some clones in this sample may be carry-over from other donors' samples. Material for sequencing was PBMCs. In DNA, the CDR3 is TGTGCCAGCAGGGCCCATGAGGACCACTATGGCTACACCTTC. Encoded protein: CASRAHEDHYGYTF.